A selection of T cell receptor beta chains follows, all from one sample in a study of beta chain features in type 1 diabetes. The protocol was immunoSEQ multiplex PCR, while the TCRdb copy is restricted to in-frame clones and leaves out a portion. The table has around 160,000 clones, roughly 8% seen once. Input material: central memory CD4+ T cells from blood. These receptors came from a woman between 18 and 29 years old with type 1 diabetes. Both conserved end residues are part of each CDR3.

v_call: TRBV6-5
j_call: TRBJ2-1
cdr3_length: 15
cdr3_aa: CASRTTSGLNNEQFF

v_call: TRBV19
j_call: TRBJ1-2
cdr3_length: 14
cdr3_aa: CASTQGQGVYGYTF

v_call: TRBV6-5
j_call: TRBJ2-5
cdr3_length: 16
cdr3_aa: CASSYGTGGSQETQYF

v_call: TRBV5-4
j_call: TRBJ2-5
cdr3_length: 14
cdr3_aa: CASSLRQGRETQYF

v_call: TRBV4-3
j_call: TRBJ1-2
cdr3_length: 16
cdr3_aa: CASSQGQGARAYGYTF

v_call: TRBV6-5
j_call: TRBJ2-5
cdr3_length: 14
cdr3_aa: CASSYKWGWETQYF

v_call: TRBV29-1
j_call: TRBJ2-5
cdr3_length: 14
cdr3_aa: CSVTGQSSQETQYF

v_call: TRBV5-1
j_call: TRBJ1-2
cdr3_length: 15
cdr3_aa: CASSSPDRTNYGYTF

v_call: TRBV10-3
j_call: TRBJ2-7
cdr3_length: 11
cdr3_aa: CATSTSYEQYF

v_call: TRBV11-2
j_call: TRBJ2-3
cdr3_length: 16
cdr3_aa: CASSLTPGGLRDTQYF

v_call: TRBV6-5
j_call: TRBJ2-4
cdr3_length: 13
cdr3_aa: CASRGSGKNIQYF

v_call: TRBV28
j_call: TRBJ2-1
cdr3_length: 14
cdr3_aa: CASTAGGFYNEQFF

v_call: TRBV18
j_call: TRBJ2-3
cdr3_length: 16
cdr3_aa: CASSLQNSPSADTQYF

v_call: TRBV21-1
j_call: TRBJ2-4
cdr3_length: 15
cdr3_aa: CASSKGDLAKNIQYF

v_call: TRBV4-3
j_call: TRBJ2-7
cdr3_length: 14
cdr3_aa: CASSPRTSGSEQYF

v_call: TRBV7-2
j_call: TRBJ2-2
cdr3_length: 16
cdr3_aa: CASTRRTSGVGGELFF

v_call: TRBV4-2
j_call: TRBJ2-6
cdr3_length: 18
cdr3_aa: CASRFGGGSSSGANVLTF

v_call: TRBV5-1
j_call: TRBJ1-1
cdr3_length: 15
cdr3_aa: CASSLEGTLNTEAFF

v_call: TRBV21-1
j_call: TRBJ2-1
cdr3_length: 17
cdr3_aa: CASSSPRGTGSYNEQFF

v_call: TRBV14
j_call: TRBJ2-2
cdr3_length: 17
cdr3_aa: CASSEVVVDANTGELFF

v_call: TRBV18
j_call: TRBJ2-5
cdr3_length: 15
cdr3_aa: CASDGAGAYQETQYF

v_call: TRBV9
j_call: TRBJ1-6
cdr3_length: 14
cdr3_aa: CASSVTVGDSPLHF

v_call: TRBV10-3
j_call: TRBJ2-1
cdr3_length: 15
cdr3_aa: CAALAGGNLYNEQFF

v_call: TRBV5-6
j_call: TRBJ1-2
cdr3_length: 14
cdr3_aa: CASRPPGNNYGYTF

v_call: TRBV5-1
j_call: TRBJ1-2
cdr3_length: 14
cdr3_aa: CASSLGDSAYGYTF

v_call: TRBV5-1
j_call: TRBJ2-1
cdr3_length: 13
cdr3_aa: CASSTGLAGEQFF

v_call: TRBV5-4
j_call: TRBJ1-2
cdr3_length: 12
cdr3_aa: CASSLQGYGYTF

v_call: TRBV11-2
j_call: TRBJ2-1
cdr3_length: 19
cdr3_aa: CASSLKGPGQLSSYNEQFF

v_call: TRBV14
j_call: TRBJ2-2
cdr3_length: 16
cdr3_aa: CASSAGQGIESGELFF

v_call: TRBV19
j_call: TRBJ2-2
cdr3_length: 19
cdr3_aa: CASSIFGQRGASNTGELFF

v_call: TRBV5-1
j_call: TRBJ2-5
cdr3_length: 13
cdr3_aa: CASTGTAQETQYF

v_call: TRBV19
j_call: TRBJ1-2
cdr3_length: 14
cdr3_aa: CASSTWDRESGYTF

v_call: TRBV25-1
j_call: TRBJ1-5
cdr3_length: 16
cdr3_aa: CASSELGQGACQPQHF

v_call: TRBV7-2
j_call: TRBJ1-1
cdr3_length: 15
cdr3_aa: CASRTSNVQGPEAFF

v_call: TRBV11-3
j_call: TRBJ2-5
cdr3_length: 15
cdr3_aa: CASSFRDTHQETQYF

v_call: TRBV7-2
j_call: TRBJ1-5
cdr3_length: 14
cdr3_aa: CASSKDRVNQPQHF

v_call: TRBV10-1
j_call: TRBJ1-1
cdr3_length: 13
cdr3_aa: CASQRDLNTEAFF

v_call: TRBV7-3
j_call: TRBJ2-5
cdr3_length: 16
cdr3_aa: CASSLGVGGQWETQYF

v_call: TRBV7-2
j_call: TRBJ2-1
cdr3_length: 16
cdr3_aa: CASSPRSGITYNEQFF

v_call: TRBV7-2
j_call: TRBJ1-2
cdr3_length: 13
cdr3_aa: CASRPGQGNGYTF

v_call: TRBV9
j_call: TRBJ2-5
cdr3_length: 15
cdr3_aa: CASSVAPGVKETQYF

v_call: TRBV30
j_call: TRBJ1-2
cdr3_length: 14
cdr3_aa: CAWTRTPDNYGYTF

v_call: TRBV9
j_call: TRBJ2-2
cdr3_length: 15
cdr3_aa: CASSVSGLGTGELFF

v_call: TRBV18
j_call: TRBJ1-5
cdr3_length: 17
cdr3_aa: CASSSSTGSGSNQPQHF

v_call: TRBV29-1
j_call: TRBJ2-3
cdr3_length: 13
cdr3_aa: CSVSRQGLDTQYF

v_call: TRBV9
j_call: TRBJ1-6
cdr3_length: 16
cdr3_aa: CASSPRQGQNNSPLHF

v_call: TRBV5-4
j_call: TRBJ2-5
cdr3_length: 13
cdr3_aa: CASRGQIQETQYF

v_call: TRBV7-6
j_call: TRBJ2-5
cdr3_length: 15
cdr3_aa: CASSLGGTNQETQYF

v_call: TRBV19
j_call: TRBJ1-2
cdr3_length: 16
cdr3_aa: CASSIPGQGVDYGYTF

v_call: TRBV6-6
j_call: TRBJ2-7
cdr3_length: 15
cdr3_aa: CASSYGTSGTGEQYF

v_call: TRBV19
j_call: TRBJ1-1
cdr3_length: 13
cdr3_aa: CASSFGTGSEAFF

v_call: TRBV7-2
j_call: TRBJ2-7
cdr3_length: 14
cdr3_aa: CASSASGSSYEQYF

v_call: TRBV7-9
j_call: TRBJ2-3
cdr3_length: 12
cdr3_aa: CASSLAQDTQYF

v_call: TRBV5-4
j_call: TRBJ2-7
cdr3_length: 15
cdr3_aa: CASSLVLQGINEQYF

v_call: TRBV5-1
j_call: TRBJ2-2
cdr3_length: 15
cdr3_aa: CASSPRTGGIGELFF

v_call: TRBV7-3
j_call: TRBJ2-5
cdr3_length: 15
cdr3_aa: CASSNLGLGEETQYF